The T cell receptor beta chain under discussion was sequenced for a study of cytomegalovirus exposure and HLA in healthy donors. Whole-study results and caveats: Follow-up analysis found HLA locus-dependent TCR association rates, highest for DRB1 and lowest for HLA-C.

J lost 9 bases, V lost 0 bases, and 9 bases had no gene match. In germline, CDR1 is SGHRS, CDR2 YFSETQ. This CDR3 comprises 16 residues. In the PCR, 60 Vbeta and 13 Jbeta primers were used. Profiled with immunoSEQ multiplex PCR; TCRdb holds only in-frame clones, not every one. The repertoire includes around 230,000 clones, about three quarters of them detected once, and less than 2% sits in the top ten. Remarks on this clone: Its antigen is not identified.

These donors counted as nominally healthy when sampled, but unrecorded immune exposures were likely. Sequenced input: PBMCs. This TCR derives from a male donor in good health and CMV-seronegative. V usage is TRBV5-1 and J usage is TRBJ2-2; 9 nucleotides line up with TRBD2. The CDR3 coding sequence is TGCGCCAGCAGCTTGGGGACAGCGGGGGGATACAGGGAGCTGTTTTTT. Its translation is CASSLGTAGGYRELFF.